The 14 T cell receptor beta chains listed next were all sequenced from one sample in a study of T-cell reconstitution after alpha-beta-depleted transplantation in children. Unique molecular identifiers tagged the TCRbeta library. TCRdb reprocessed the PCR reads with MiXCR, giving one entry per CDR3 protein. The data show approximately 800,000 distinct CDR3 sequences, about 15% seen once. The specimen comprised PBMCs, mostly from graft donor cells, sampled 360 days after TCRalphabeta/CD19-depleted stem cell transplant. Receptor source: a male patient aged 10 to 17 who had a stem cell transplant for acute lymphoblastic leukemia, so the T cells may come from the graft donor.

This clonotype was observed a few times. The rearrangement links TRBV6-5 to TRBJ2-1; D call uncertain. Trimming removed 2 bases at V and 3 bases at J, with 5 bases between. Germline V gene data show CDR1 as MNHEY and CDR2 as SVGAGI. The CDR3 covers 13 residues. CDR3 in DNA: TGTGCCAGCAGTTACCTGGGCTACAATGAGCAGTTCTTC. This translates into CASSYLGYNEQFF.

This clonotype has at least ten counts. The V gene is TRBV6-5, the J gene TRBJ1-2, with D hard to call. CDR3 length: 17 amino acids. V lost 2 bases and J 1 base, leaving 17 bases between the germline ends. Germline V gene sequence: CDR1 MNHEY, CDR2 SVGAGI. Here the CDR3 DNA reads TGTGCCAGCAGTTACACCGCCGGTTGGGTTCTTAACTATGGCTACACCTTC. Protein sequence: CASSYTAGWVLNYGYTF.

V is TRBV12-3 or TRBV12-4 and J is TRBJ2-2, with D uncertain. The CDR3 totals 16 residues. V lost 1 base, J lost 3 bases, and 12 bases lay in between. In DNA form, the CDR3 reads TGTGCCAGCAGTTTAGGGTGGGCCTTCGACACCGGGGAGCTGTTTTTT. Translation gives CASSLGWAFDTGELFF.

This clonotype was picked up a small number of times. The J gene is TRBJ2-3, the V gene TRBV7-9; TRBD2 matches at 8 bases. There are 16 residues in the CDR3. Germline V CDR1 and CDR2: SEHNR, FQNEAQ (reference sequence). V lost 1 base and J lost 2; bases outside the gene matches: 5. The CDR3 sequence: CASSLVLAGPTDTQYF. In nucleotides, the CDR3 is TGTGCCAGCAGCTTAGTCCTAGCGGGCCCCACAGATACGCAGTATTTT. The full variable domain, completed using reference TRBV7-9 and TRBJ2-3, is DTGVSQNPRHKITKRGQNVTFRCDPISEHNRLYWYRQTLGQGPEFLTYFQNEAQLEKSRLLSDRFSAERPKGSFSTLEIQRTEQGDSAMYLCASSLVLAGPTDTQYFGPGTRLTVL.

The chain links TRBV20-1 to TRBJ2-1; D gene ambiguous. The germline V gene encodes CDR1 DFQATT and CDR2 SNEGSKA (reference sequence). Trimming took 6 bases from V and 4 from J, leaving 10 bases between them. The CDR3 sequence is 12 residues long. The CDR3 loop reads CSAWGRYNEQFF. CDR3 nucleotide sequence: TGCAGTGCCTGGGGTAGATACAATGAGCAGTTCTTC.

This clonotype was seen many times. CDR3 in DNA: TGTGCCAGCAGTGAAGCTGGGTCACTAGCGGGGGAGACCCAGTACTTC. Its protein product is CASSEAGSLAGETQYF. The V and J genes are TRBV2 and TRBJ2-5, with TRBD2 matching over 10 bases. The CDR3 is 16 amino acids. V shed 0 bases and J 5 bases; nucleotides not matched to a gene: 6. The V gene's germline CDR1 is SNHLY and CDR2 FYNNEI.

The chain couples TRBV20-1 to TRBJ1-2; 7 nucleotides agree with TRBD1. Germline-derived CDR1 and CDR2 are DFQATT and SNEGSKA (reference sequence). The CDR3 runs 14 residues. V lost 2 bases to trimming and J lost 4 bases; unmatched junction nucleotides: 7. The CDR3 nucleotides are TGCAGTGCTAGAAACAGGGGATTAGGCTATGGCTACACCTTC. Translation gives CSARNRGLGYGYTF.

Ten or more counts support this clonotype. This rearrangement joins TRBV5-1 to TRBJ2-1; 7 nucleotides match TRBD2. Germline V gives CDR1 SGHRS, CDR2 YFSETQ. V lost 6 bases and J lost 0; bases outside the gene matches: 9. CDR3 size: 16 residues. CDR3 loop: CASIPSAGLSYNEQFF. CDR3 coding DNA: TGCGCCAGCATCCCTTCAGCGGGACTCTCCTACAATGAGCAGTTCTTC.

There are many counts of this clonotype. The chain joins TRBV5-1 to TRBJ2-7; 7 nucleotides line up with TRBD1. The CDR3 has 15 amino acids. Germline CDR1 reads SGHRS; CDR2 reads YFSETQ. V lost 3 bases and J lost 0; bases outside the gene matches: 6. CDR3 sequence reads: CASSSTGSLSYEQYF. In DNA form, the CDR3 reads TGCGCCAGCAGCTCGACAGGGTCCCTCTCCTACGAGCAGTACTTC. The variable domain in full, completed from reference TRBV5-1 and TRBJ2-7, reads KAGVTQTPRYLIKTRGQQVTLSCSPISGHRSVSWYQQTPGQGLQFLFEYFSETQRNKGNFPGRFSGRQFSNSRSEMNVSTLELGDSALYLCASSSTGSLSYEQYFGPGTRLTVT.

V and J are TRBV4-2 and TRBJ2-5, with a weak D call TRBD1 (6 bases). Looked up from germline, CDR1 is LGHNA and CDR2 is YNFKEQ. CDR3 length: 16 residues. V shed 0 bases and J shed 5 bases, with 16 bases lying between them. CDR3: CASSQDPAGVGETQYF. In DNA, the CDR3 is TGTGCCAGCAGCCAAGACCCGGCAGGGGTTGGGGAGACCCAGTACTTC.

This clonotype came up a few times. This sequence joins TRBV7-8 and TRBJ2-5; D is unresolved. The V gene's germline CDR1 is SGHVS and CDR2 FQNEAQ. This CDR3 region has 15 residues. V lost 3 bases, J lost 6 bases, and 17 bases lay in between. The CDR3 region is CASSFDRLVLKTQYF. The CDR3 DNA is TGTGCCAGCAGCTTCGACCGACTTGTCCTGAAGACCCAGTACTTC.

The genes are TRBV14 and TRBJ2-7; D not resolved. CDR3 length equals 15 residues. Germline V gene data show CDR1 as SGHDN and CDR2 as FVKESK. V lost 0 bases and J 2 bases, leaving 11 bases between the germline ends. CDR3 in amino acids: CASSQESLATYEQYF. CDR3 sequence (DNA): TGTGCCAGCAGCCAAGAGAGCCTTGCTACCTACGAGCAGTACTTC.

V and J are TRBV2 and TRBJ2-5; TRBD1 agrees at 7 bases. This CDR3 comprises 13 residues. Germline CDR1 SNHLY, CDR2 FYNNEI. With V trimmed by 6 bases and J by 10 bases, 11 bases remained unmatched. The CDR3 loop reads CASSELPDRNQYF. DNA for the CDR3: TGTGCCAGCAGCGAACTACCGGACAGGAACCAGTACTTC.

This clonotype was counted only a few times. The V call is TRBV20-1, the J call TRBJ1-5; no reliable D call. Germline V gene data show CDR1 as DFQATT and CDR2 as SNEGSKA (reference sequence). The V and J ends lost 1 base and 3 bases respectively, with 13 bases between them. The CDR3 runs to 15 residues. The CDR3 region has the DNA TGCAGTGCTAGAGTGTTGTGGCAGAACAATCAGCCCCAGCATTTT. The encoded protein is CSARVLWQNNQPQHF.